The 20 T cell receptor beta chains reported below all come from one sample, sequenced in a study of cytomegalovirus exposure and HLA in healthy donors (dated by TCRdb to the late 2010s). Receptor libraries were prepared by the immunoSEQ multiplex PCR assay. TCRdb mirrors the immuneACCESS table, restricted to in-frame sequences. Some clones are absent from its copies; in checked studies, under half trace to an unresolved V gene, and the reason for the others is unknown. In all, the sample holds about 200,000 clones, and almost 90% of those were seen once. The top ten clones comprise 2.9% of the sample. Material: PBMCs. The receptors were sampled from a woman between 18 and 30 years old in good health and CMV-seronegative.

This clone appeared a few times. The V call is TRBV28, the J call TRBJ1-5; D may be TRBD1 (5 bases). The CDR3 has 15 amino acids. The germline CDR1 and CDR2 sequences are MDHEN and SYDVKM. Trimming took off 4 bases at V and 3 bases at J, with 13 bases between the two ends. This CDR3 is CASSSNRQYNQPQHF. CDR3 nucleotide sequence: TGTGCCAGCAGTTCAAATCGACAGTACAATCAGCCCCAGCATTTT.

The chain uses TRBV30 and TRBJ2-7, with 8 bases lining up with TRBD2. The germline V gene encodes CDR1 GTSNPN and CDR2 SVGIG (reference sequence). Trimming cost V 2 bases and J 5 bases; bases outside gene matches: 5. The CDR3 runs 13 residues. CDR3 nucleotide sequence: TGTGCCTGGAGTAGCGGGAGTGGCGACGAGCAGTACTTC. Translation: CAWSSGSGDEQYF.

The CDR3 coding sequence is TGTGCCAGCAGTCAACGCAGGGATGCCTACGAGCAGTACTTC. Its translation is CASSQRRDAYEQYF. V usage is TRBV13 and J usage is TRBJ2-7; D is possibly TRBD1 (5 bases). The germline V gene has CDR1 PRHDT and CDR2 FYEKMQ (reference sequence). Trimming removed 6 bases at V and 2 bases at J, with 14 bases between. The CDR3 contains 14 residues.

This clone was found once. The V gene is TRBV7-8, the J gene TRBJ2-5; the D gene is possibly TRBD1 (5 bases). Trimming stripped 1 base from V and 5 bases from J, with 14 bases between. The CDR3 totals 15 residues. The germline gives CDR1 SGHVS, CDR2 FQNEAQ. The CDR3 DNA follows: TGTGCCAGCAGCTTAGATTTGGCAGGGCTGGAGACCCAGTACTTC. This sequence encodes CASSLDLAGLETQYF.

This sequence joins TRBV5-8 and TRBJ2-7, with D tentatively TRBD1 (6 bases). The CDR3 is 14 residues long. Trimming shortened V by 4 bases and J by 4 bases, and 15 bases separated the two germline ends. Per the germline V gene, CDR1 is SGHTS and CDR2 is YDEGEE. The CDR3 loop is CASSQYGTPYEQYF. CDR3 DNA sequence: TGTGCCAGCAGCCAATACGGGACACCATACGAGCAGTACTTC.

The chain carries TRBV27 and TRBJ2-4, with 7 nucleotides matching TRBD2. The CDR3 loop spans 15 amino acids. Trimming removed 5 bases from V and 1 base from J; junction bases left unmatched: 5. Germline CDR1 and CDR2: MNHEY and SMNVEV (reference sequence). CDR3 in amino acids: CASSGAGAAKNIQYF. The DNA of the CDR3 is TGTGCCAGCAGTGGGGCGGGAGCGGCCAAAAACATTCAGTACTTC.

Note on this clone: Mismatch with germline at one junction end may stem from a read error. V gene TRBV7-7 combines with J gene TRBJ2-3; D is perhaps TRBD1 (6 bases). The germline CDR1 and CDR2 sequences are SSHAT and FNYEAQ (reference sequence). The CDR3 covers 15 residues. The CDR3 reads CASSSRDIPGDTQYF. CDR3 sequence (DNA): TGTGCTAGCAGCTCCCGGGACATCCCGGGAGATACGCAGTATTTT.

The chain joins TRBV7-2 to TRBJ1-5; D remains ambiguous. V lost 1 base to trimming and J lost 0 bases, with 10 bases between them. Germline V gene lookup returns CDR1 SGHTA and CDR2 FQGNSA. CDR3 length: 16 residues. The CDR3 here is CASSLGGPRSNQPQHF. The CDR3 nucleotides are TGTGCCAGCAGCTTAGGTGGGCCCCGTAGCAATCAGCCCCAGCATTTT.

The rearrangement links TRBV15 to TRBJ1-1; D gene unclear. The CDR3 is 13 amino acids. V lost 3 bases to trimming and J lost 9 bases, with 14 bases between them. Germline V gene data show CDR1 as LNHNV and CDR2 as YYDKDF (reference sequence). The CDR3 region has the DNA TGTGCCACCAGCAGTCTTGGAGGATATCAAGCTTTCTTT. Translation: CATSSLGGYQAFF.

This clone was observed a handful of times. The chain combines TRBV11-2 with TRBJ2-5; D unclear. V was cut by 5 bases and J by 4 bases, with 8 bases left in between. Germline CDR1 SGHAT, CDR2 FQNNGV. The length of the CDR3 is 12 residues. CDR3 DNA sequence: TGTGCCAGCAGCGCCGGTAGAGAGACCCAGTACTTC. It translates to CASSAGRETQYF.

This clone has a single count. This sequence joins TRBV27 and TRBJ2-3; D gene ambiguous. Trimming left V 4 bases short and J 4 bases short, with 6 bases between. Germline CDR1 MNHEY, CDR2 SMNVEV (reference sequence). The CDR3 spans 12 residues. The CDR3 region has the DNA TGTGCCAGCAGTTCCTACGCAGATACGCAGTATTTT. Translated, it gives CASSSYADTQYF.

The CDR3 loop is CASSFPQVNTEAFF. DNA for the CDR3: TGTGCCAGCAGCTTTCCCCAGGTTAACACTGAAGCTTTCTTT. The chain couples TRBV5-4 to TRBJ1-1; D unclear. The CDR3 runs 14 residues. Trimming cost V 2 bases and J 2 bases, with 10 bases left between them. The germline gives CDR1 SGHNT, CDR2 YYREEE (reference sequence).

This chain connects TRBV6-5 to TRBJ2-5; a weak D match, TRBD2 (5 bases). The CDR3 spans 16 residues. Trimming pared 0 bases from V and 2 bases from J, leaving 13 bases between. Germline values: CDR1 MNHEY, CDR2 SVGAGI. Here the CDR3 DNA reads TGTGCCAGCAGTTACTCGAGCCTAGCCCTGCAAGAGACCCAGTACTTC. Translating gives CASSYSSLALQETQYF.

For the CDR3, the DNA is TGTGCCAGCAGCCCCCTCAGGACTGAAGCTTTCTTT. Protein: CASSPLRTEAFF. The gene calls are TRBV7-8 and TRBJ1-1; D is unclear. Germline V lookup: CDR1 SGHVS, CDR2 FQNEAQ. V lost 5 bases to trimming and J lost 5 bases, with 9 bases between them. This CDR3 is built from 12 residues.

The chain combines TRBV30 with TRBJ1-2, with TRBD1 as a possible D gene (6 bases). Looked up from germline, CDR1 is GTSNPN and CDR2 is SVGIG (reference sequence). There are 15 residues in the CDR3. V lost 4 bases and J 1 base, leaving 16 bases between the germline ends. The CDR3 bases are TGTGCCTGGACCGGGGACACCCGGCTTAACTATGGCTACACCTTC. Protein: CAWTGDTRLNYGYTF. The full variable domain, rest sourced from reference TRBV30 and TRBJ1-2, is SQTIHQWPATLVQPVGSPLSLECTVEGTSNPNLYWYRQAAGRGLQLLFYSVGIGQISSEVPQNLSASRPQDRQFILSSKKLLLSDSGFYLCAWTGDTRLNYGYTFGSGTRLTVV.

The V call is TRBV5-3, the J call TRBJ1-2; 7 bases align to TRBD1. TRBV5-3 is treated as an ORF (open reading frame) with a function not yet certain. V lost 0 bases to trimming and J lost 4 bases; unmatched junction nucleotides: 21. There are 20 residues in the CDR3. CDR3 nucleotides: TGTGCCAGAAGCTTGGCCAGGGGGAAAAGTGAGGGTCCCATCTCCTATGGCTACACCTTC. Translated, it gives CARSLARGKSEGPISYGYTF.

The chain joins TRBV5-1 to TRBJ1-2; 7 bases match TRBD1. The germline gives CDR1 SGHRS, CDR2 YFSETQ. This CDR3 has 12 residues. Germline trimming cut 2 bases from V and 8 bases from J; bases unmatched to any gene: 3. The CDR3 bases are TGCGCCAGCAGCTTTCAGGGGGACGGCTACACCTTC. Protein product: CASSFQGDGYTF.

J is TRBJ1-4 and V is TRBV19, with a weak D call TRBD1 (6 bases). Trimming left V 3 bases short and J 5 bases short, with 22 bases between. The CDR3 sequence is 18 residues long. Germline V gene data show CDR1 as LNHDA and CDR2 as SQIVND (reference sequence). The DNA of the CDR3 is TGTGCCAGTAGTATTCTAATGACCGACAGGTACCTGAATGAAAAACTGTTTTTT. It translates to CASSILMTDRYLNEKLFF.

The CDR3 nucleotides read TGCGCCAGCAGCTTGGAGGGCACCCCGGGGGTGGGGCACAGGACCCAGCATTTT. Protein product: CASSLEGTPGVGHRTQHF. The V call is TRBV5-1, the J call TRBJ1-5; perhaps TRBD1 as D (5 bases). Germline CDR1 SGHRS, CDR2 YFSETQ. CDR3 length: 18 amino acids. Trimming stripped 0 bases from V and 11 bases from J, with 27 bases between.

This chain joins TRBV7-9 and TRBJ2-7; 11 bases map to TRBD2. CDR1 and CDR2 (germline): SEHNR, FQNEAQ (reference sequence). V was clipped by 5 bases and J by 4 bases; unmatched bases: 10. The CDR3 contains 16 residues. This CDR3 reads CASSRPTSGSDYEQYF. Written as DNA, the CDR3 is TGTGCCAGCAGCCGTCCAACTAGCGGGAGTGATTACGAGCAGTACTTC.